A selection of T cell receptor beta chains follows, all from one sample in a study of tumor-infiltrating lymphocytes in glioblastoma multiforme. TCRdb recomputed calls from the multiplex PCR reads with MiXCR, one row per CDR3 protein. The table shows just under 20,000 distinct CDR3 sequences, with 65% to 75% occurring only once. Input material: peripheral blood. The receptors were sampled from a male donor with glioblastoma. Both conserved end residues are part of each CDR3. Some rows have no size entry. The others give once, few or many, or a class for an expanded clone.

CDR3 | J | V | size
CASSLSSQYEQYF | TRBJ2-7 | TRBV11-2 | NA
CASSQVLADSGSELFF | TRBJ2-1 | TRBV4-1 | NA
CASSQVPNYGYTF | TRBJ1-2 | TRBV14 | NA
CASSFTVPTMKTEAFF | TRBJ1-1 | TRBV5-6 | NA
CASSLIAGGTDTQYF | TRBJ2-3 | TRBV7-9 | NA
CASSLTTGGTGELLF | TRBJ2-2 | TRBV4-1 | NA
CSVALTRTRENTGELFF | TRBJ2-2 | TRBV29-1 | many
CASSLGGETKYF | TRBJ2-5 | TRBV5-5 | NA
CASSIAWAQETQYF | TRBJ2-5 | TRBV28 | many
CNIVKTYEQYF | TRBJ2-7 | TRBV29-1 | once
CASCLSNTEAFF | TRBJ1-1 | TRBV5-6 | NA
CSADSASGNGDEQFF | TRBJ2-1 | TRBV20-1 | NA
CASSLGRGGVYEQYF | TRBJ2-7 | TRBV5-6 | NA
CSPREGIGSSYNEQFF | TRBJ2-1 | TRBV20-1 | NA
CAGSAGHSYEQYF | TRBJ2-7 | TRBV5-5 | NA
CASSEVTSGRRNEQFF | TRBJ2-1 | TRBV6-1 | NA
CSAGEDQPQHF | TRBJ1-5 | TRBV20-1 | medium-sized
CSARLTGGSNEKLFF | TRBJ1-4 | TRBV29-1 | many
CSAPKEGRADTEVSF | TRBJ1-1 | TRBV20-1 | NA
CSSSLLAGGFETQYF | TRBJ2-5 | TRBV11-2 | NA
CSVNGASGFYEQYF | TRBJ2-7 | TRBV29-1 | many
CASTYPVGTGELVF | TRBJ2-2 | TRBV6-5 | NA
CASSPRLAGGPDTQYF | TRBJ2-3 | TRBV11-2 | NA
CASRISRTGGVESQYF | TRBJ2-5 | TRBV28 | NA